This T cell receptor (beta chain) was retrieved from a study of vaccination effects on CD4 cells after COVID-19. About the study: Vaccine administered to participants consisted of two doses of either BNT162b2 or mRNA-1273. A density of more than 1.5 million PBMC per well was used; these cells were cultured with around 10 IU/ml IL-2 and about 9.4 ug/ml peptides.

The CDR3 consists of 13 residues. CDR1 is MNHEY and CDR2 is SVGAGI in the germline V gene. The J segment lost 2 bases and the V segment lost 6 bases, leaving 4 bases of the junction unmatched. Clones were read by immunoSEQ multiplex PCR, and TCRdb kept only the in-frame ones, dropping some. The table shows around 35,000 clones, with roughly 65% occurring only once. As regards this clone: What it binds is not known.

Culture proceeded for more than 8 days, and CD4+ T cells were then isolated. Prior SARS-CoV-2 infection was absent in the vaccine recipients, as shown by negative nucleocapsid antibodies. This TCR was sampled from a human donor who received a COVID-19 vaccine. The chain employs TRBV6-5 and TRBJ2-7, with 7 bases identical to TRBD2. The sample in question was CD4+ T cells from PBMCs cultured without peptide, obtained before COVID-19 vaccination. The CDR3 protein is CASRERGPYEQYF. In DNA, the CDR3 is TGTGCCAGCAGGGAGCGGGGACCCTACGAGCAGTACTTC.